The rows below give T cell receptor beta chains drawn from one sample of a study of response to subunit inactivated influenza vaccine. Using its own MiXCR run on the RT-PCR reads, TCRdb lists one record per CDR3 protein. The sample lists 500,000 to 700,000 distinct CDR3 sequences, around a quarter occurring once. These same data were also listed under a study on T cells expressing NK-cell markers.

Specimen: CD4+ T cells sorted from PBMCs, collected less than 13 days after vaccination. The source is a man aged 50 to 60 who received an inactivated influenza vaccine. CDR3s leave out the opening cysteine and the closing phenylalanine or tryptophan.

j_call | v_call | cdr3_aa
TRBJ2-6 | TRBV12-3/TRBV12-4 | ASSIRLSGANVLT
TRBJ2-5 | TRBV11-2 | ASSFSSGTQETQY
TRBJ2-3 | TRBV2 | ASRPGQGFTDTQY
TRBJ2-7 | TRBV10-2 | ASGRDIIYEQY
TRBJ2-7 | TRBV7-8 | ASSPNWDRGSYEQY
TRBJ2-1 | TRBV7-2 | ASSSGYGSYNEQF
TRBJ2-1 | TRBV20-1 | SAKTSGGAFDEQF
TRBJ2-4 | TRBV12-3/TRBV12-4 | ASSAGNIQY
TRBJ2-1 | TRBV6-2/TRBV6-3 | ASSYSPKAGRSYNEQF
TRBJ2-3 | TRBV5-1 | ASSREGTSSADTQY
TRBJ2-7 | TRBV29-1 | SVETGGAPYEQY
TRBJ1-1 | TRBV12-3/TRBV12-4 | ASSPRTGWNTEAF
TRBJ2-1 | TRBV20-1 | SAPLAGGPEGEQF
TRBJ2-2 | TRBV15 | ATSRNTGELF
TRBJ2-2 | TRBV10-3 | AISGRANTGELF
TRBJ2-4 | TRBV4-2 | ASSPDRGAGGNIQY
TRBJ2-1 | TRBV7-9 | ASSPPRLAGASNEQF
TRBJ2-3 | TRBV6-5 | ASSYGGSGPQTDTQY
TRBJ1-2 | TRBV5-1 | ASSLMQGTGYT
TRBJ2-1 | TRBV7-9 | ASSVKRELYNEQF
TRBJ2-1 | TRBV20-1 | SARDWAGGRNEQF
TRBJ1-5 | TRBV2 | ASSSTDRAQPQH
TRBJ1-6 | TRBV20-1 | SARKWTGNSPLH
TRBJ2-3 | TRBV6-6 | ASSYERGGTDTQY
TRBJ1-5 | TRBV19 | ASSSDRYSNQPQH
TRBJ2-3 | TRBV12-3/TRBV12-4 | ASDWTGASTDTQY
TRBJ2-2 | TRBV5-5 | ASSWGSSGGELF
TRBJ2-3 | TRBV5-1 | ASSLDFYTDTQY
TRBJ2-7 | TRBV5-1 | ASSSGDGRYEQY
TRBJ2-5 | TRBV7-2 | ASSLANEGTQY
TRBJ2-7 | TRBV20-1 | SAENRGRNSYEQY
TRBJ1-5 | TRBV19 | ASSILSGNQPQH
TRBJ1-3 | TRBV7-2 | ASSLALPRTGVYTIY
TRBJ1-2 | TRBV6-2/TRBV6-3 | ASTPRGPNYGYT
TRBJ2-1 | TRBV5-1 | ASSQDRGNNEQF
TRBJ2-3 | TRBV6-2/TRBV6-3 | ASRQPPGTQSTDTQY
TRBJ1-5 | TRBV23-1 | ASKPDRGCGNQPQH
TRBJ1-5 | TRBV5-1 | ASSLAPDRRQPQH
TRBJ1-1 | TRBV29-1 | SVFPGLYTEAF
TRBJ2-7 | TRBV6-1 | ATASSQGYREQY
TRBJ2-7 | TRBV28 | ASSLPLGQGAKQY
TRBJ1-1 | TRBV14 | ASQGSRGTEAF
TRBJ1-3 | TRBV7-2 | ASSLSQGSGNTIY
TRBJ2-1 | TRBV10-3 | AISESREPGHNEQF
TRBJ2-2 | TRBV20-1 | SARDGSVGELF
TRBJ2-7 | TRBV6-5 | ASSYSYDNYEQY
TRBJ2-1 | TRBV6-1 | ASSPTGSFSYNEQF
TRBJ2-5 | TRBV25-1 | ASSEGQGLQETQY
TRBJ2-3 | TRBV2 | ASIPGTYTDTQY
TRBJ2-1 | TRBV20-1 | SARGAGGSYNEQF
TRBJ1-3 | TRBV7-6 | ASSLTSGRTGNTIY
TRBJ1-2 | TRBV28 | ASSPVLNYGYT
TRBJ1-5 | TRBV12-3/TRBV12-4 | ASSIQANQPQH
TRBJ2-1 | TRBV5-1 | ASSLGLAGGSYNEQF
TRBJ2-5 | TRBV9 | ASSNTGEETQY